The rows below give T cell receptor beta chains drawn from one sample of a study of shared clonotypes between healthy human individuals. Assay: immunoSEQ multiplex PCR; the TCRdb copy retains only in-frame clones and omits some. The sample holds over 2,000,000 clones, 93% seen once. The sample taken for sequencing was naive CD8+ T cells from PBMCs. These receptors came from a man aged 18 to 30 in good health. Some clones in this sample may be carry-over from other donors' samples. Both conserved end residues are part of each CDR3. D genes are given only for firm matches. Rows may omit the clone size; those that give it use once, few, many or a size class.

D gene: TRBD2
J gene: TRBJ2-1
V gene: TRBV6-1
clone size: .
CDR3 DNA: TGTGCCAGCAGTGAAGGGGCCCCGGGACTAGCGGGAGGGCCCTCCTCCTACAATGAGCAGTTCTTC
CDR3 protein: CASSEGAPGLAGGPSSYNEQFF

D gene: .
J gene: TRBJ1-1
V gene: TRBV10-3
clone size: .
CDR3 DNA: TGTGCCATCAGTGGGGGGATCATGAACACTGAAGCTTTCTTT
CDR3 protein: CAISGGIMNTEAFF

D gene: TRBD2
J gene: TRBJ2-3
V gene: TRBV9
clone size: .
CDR3 DNA: TGTGCTTCCAACCCCGGCGGGAGGTCGTCAGATACGCAGTATTTT
CDR3 protein: CASNPGGRSSDTQYF

D gene: TRBD2
J gene: TRBJ2-3
V gene: TRBV7-3
clone size: .
CDR3 DNA: TGTGCCAGCAGCCACGGGCCGGGACTAGCGGAGGCCACAGATACGCAGTATTTT
CDR3 protein: CASSHGPGLAEATDTQYF

D gene: .
J gene: TRBJ2-7
V gene: TRBV6-5
clone size: .
CDR3 DNA: TGTGCCAGCCAACCGTCCGGGCAAAGCTCCTACGAGCAGTACTTC
CDR3 protein: CASQPSGQSSYEQYF

D gene: TRBD2
J gene: TRBJ2-1
V gene: TRBV11-2
clone size: .
CDR3 DNA: TGTGCCAGCAGCTACGTAGCGGGAGTCGATGAGCAGTTCTTC
CDR3 protein: CASSYVAGVDEQFF

D gene: .
J gene: TRBJ1-4
V gene: TRBV7-9
clone size: few
CDR3 DNA: TGTGCCACCCGGGGCGGCGAAAAACTGTTTTTT
CDR3 protein: CATRGGEKLFF

D gene: .
J gene: TRBJ2-7
V gene: TRBV27
clone size: .
CDR3 DNA: TGTGCCAGCAGTAAAGACCGACAGATCGAGCAGTACTTC
CDR3 protein: CASSKDRQIEQYF

D gene: .
J gene: TRBJ2-5
V gene: TRBV25-1
clone size: .
CDR3 DNA: TGTGCCAGCCGGGAGCAAGAGACCCAGTACTTC
CDR3 protein: CASREQETQYF

D gene: .
J gene: TRBJ2-2
V gene: TRBV13
clone size: .
CDR3 DNA: TGTGCCAGCAGCTTCAGGGGGGGTCCCGGGGAGCTGTTTTTT
CDR3 protein: CASSFRGGPGELFF